These T cell receptor beta chains were read from a single sample in a study of cytomegalovirus exposure and HLA in healthy donors. TCRdb keeps only in-frame clones here, not all; method: immunoSEQ multiplex PCR. The repertoire holds fewer than 150,000 clones, with around 77% as singletons. Sequencing was done on a sample of PBMCs. The receptors come from a man aged 45-65 years in good health and CMV-seronegative. Both conserved end residues are part of each CDR3. A D gene is named only where the DNA matches it firmly. Size is omitted from some rows. Given values are once, few, many or a class for expanded clones.

>.|TRBJ2-1|.|TRBV7-3
TGTGCCAGCAGCTGGGGAGGTGACAATGAGCAGTTCTTC
CASSWGGDNEQFF
>.|TRBJ2-1|.|TRBV12-5
TGTGCTAGTGGTTTCCATAATGAGCAGTTCTTC
CASGFHNEQFF
>few|TRBJ2-5|TRBD2|TRBV7-8
TGTGCCAGCAGCCGAATGGGTGGGAAGGGATGGCGGGGGGAGACCCAGTACTTC
CASSRMGGKGWRGETQYF
>.|TRBJ2-1|.|TRBV7-2
TGTGCCAGCAGCTTCCAGACAGAGCAGTTCTTC
CASSFQTEQFF
>few|TRBJ2-5|.|TRBV30
TGTGCCTGGAGTTTTGACAGGCAAGAGACCCAGTACTTC
CAWSFDRQETQYF
>.|TRBJ2-3|.|TRBV15
TGTGCCACCAGCGCTCAGATCACAGATACGCAGTATTTT
CATSAQITDTQYF
>.|TRBJ1-2|.|TRBV5-6
TGTGCCAGCAGCAGAGGTTCCCGAGCTAACTATGGCTACACCTTC
CASSRGSRANYGYTF
>.|TRBJ2-1|TRBD2|TRBV11-2
TGTGCCAGCAGCTCCCGGACTAGCGGGAGTAACAATGAGCAGTTCTTC
CASSSRTSGSNNEQFF
>.|TRBJ2-3|TRBD2|TRBV19
TGTGCCAGTAGTACCCGGACTAGCGGAAGCACAGATACGCAGTATTTT
CASSTRTSGSTDTQYF
>few|TRBJ2-2|TRBD2|TRBV7-9
TGTGCCAGCAGCTCGGGACTAGCGGGCGTCACCGGGGAGCTGTTTTTT
CASSSGLAGVTGELFF
>many|TRBJ1-4|TRBD1|TRBV4-1
TGCGCCAGCAGCCAAGCACCGGGACAGCCTAATGAAAAACTGTTTTTT
CASSQAPGQPNEKLFF
>.|TRBJ1-4|TRBD1|TRBV28
TGTGCCAGCAGTTCGAAGACAGGGGGAACAACTAATGAAAAACTGTTTTTT
CASSSKTGGTTNEKLFF
>.|TRBJ2-7|.|TRBV2
TGTGCCAGCAGGAACAGGGCTCCTCCCTTCGAGCAGTACTTC
CASRNRAPPFEQYF
>.|TRBJ2-7|TRBD2|TRBV6-6
TGTGCCAGCAAGACTAGCGGGGGGACCTACGAGCAGTACTTC
CASKTSGGTYEQYF
>.|TRBJ1-1|.|TRBV6-1
TGTGCCAGCAGTGAAATCCGGGGCACTGAAGCTTTCTTT
CASSEIRGTEAFF
>.|TRBJ1-2|.|TRBV4-1
TGCGCCAGCAGCCGGACAGCCCACTATGGCTACACCTTC
CASSRTAHYGYTF
>few|TRBJ2-5|.|TRBV5-1
TGCGCCAGCAGCTTGGGGCAGGGCCAAGAGACCCAGTACTTC
CASSLGQGQETQYF
>.|TRBJ1-1|.|TRBV6-4
TGTGCCAGCAGGCGGACTCCTCCGAACACTGAAGCTTTCTTT
CASRRTPPNTEAFF
>.|TRBJ2-7|TRBD2|TRBV28
TGTGCCAGCAGTTTAACCCTCTTAGCGGGAGCGGACTACGAGCAGTACTTC
CASSLTLLAGADYEQYF
>.|TRBJ1-5|.|TRBV18
TGTGCCAGCTCACCTGGTGGAGGGGATCAGCCCCAGCATTTT
CASSPGGGDQPQHF
>.|TRBJ2-1|.|TRBV7-2
TGTGCCAGCAGCCGCGCAGGGGTAGCCTACAATGAGCAGTTCTTC
CASSRAGVAYNEQFF
>.|TRBJ2-3|TRBD2|TRBV4-3
TGCGCCAGCAGCCAAGAAAGGAGCGGGAGTCACCCAGATACGCAGTATTTT
CASSQERSGSHPDTQYF
>.|TRBJ2-3|.|TRBV7-9
TGTGCCAGCAGCGCCTGGGACACCCCCCAGCAGCAGTATTTT
CASSAWDTPQQQYF
>once|TRBJ2-3|TRBD2|TRBV28
TGTGCCAGCAGAACTAGCGGGAGTTACTCAGATACGCAGTATTTT
CASRTSGSYSDTQYF
>few|TRBJ2-1|TRBD2|TRBV10-3
TGTGCCATCAGGAGGACTAGCGGGAGTTTCCATGAGCAGTTCTTC
CAIRRTSGSFHEQFF
>.|TRBJ2-7|TRBD2|TRBV11-2
TGTGCCAGCAGCTCCGCCGGGACTAGCGGCGAGCAGTACTTC
CASSSAGTSGEQYF
>.|TRBJ1-2|.|TRBV11-2
TGTGCCAGCAGCCCACAGGACGACTATGGCTACACCTTC
CASSPQDDYGYTF
>.|TRBJ1-1|.|TRBV29-1
TGCAGCGTCCTGGGGCAGCCCTCGAACACTGAAGCTTTCTTT
CSVLGQPSNTEAFF
>.|TRBJ1-5|.|TRBV27
TGTGCCAGCAGTTTACCCCCTTTTCGGGGGAATGGCAATCAGCCCCAGCATTTT
CASSLPPFRGNGNQPQHF